Each of the 28 T cell receptor beta chains below was sequenced from the same sample in a study of breast tumors, draining lymph nodes, adjacent tissues. Breast cancer patients provided tissue from their axillary draining lymph nodes. TCRdb analysed the multiplex PCR reads with MiXCR anew, one entry per CDR3 protein. The sample contains about 140,000 distinct CDR3 sequences, over 25% of which appear only once. Sequencing was carried out using axillary lymph node tissue. The origin of the receptors is a female donor with breast cancer. Some clones in this sample may be carry-over from other donors' samples.

This clonotype was seen more than once but under ten times. A much larger clone lies one base from this, so it may be a read error. V is TRBV5-4 and J is TRBJ2-2; no definite D call. Germline values: CDR1 SGHNT, CDR2 YYREEE (reference sequence). Trimming stripped 2 bases from V and 4 bases from J, with 9 bases between. CDR3 length: 14 amino acids. The CDR3 loop is CASSFQATTGELFF. The DNA for the CDR3 is TGTGCCAGCAGCTTCCAGGCGACCACCGGGGAGCTGTTTTTT.

This clonotype was seen repeatedly, ten times or more. The chain has TRBV6-5 and TRBJ1-6; D gene ambiguous. The CDR3 loop spans 16 amino acids. Trimming stripped 7 bases from V and 7 bases from J, with 20 bases between. The V gene's germline CDR1 is MNHEY and CDR2 SVGAGI. As DNA, the CDR3 is TGTGCCAGCACCCACGGCGGTAGCCAGGCCAATTCACCCCTCCACTTT. It codes for CASTHGGSQANSPLHF.

This clonotype was seen once. The chain recombines TRBV14 with TRBJ2-2; D remains unclear. Deletions cut 2 bases from V and 6 bases from J, with 7 bases between. CDR3 length: 13 amino acids. Germline V lookup: CDR1 SGHDN, CDR2 FVKESK. The CDR3 spells CASSQFSAGELFF. DNA for the CDR3: TGTGCCAGCAGCCAATTCAGTGCCGGGGAGCTGTTTTTT. The variable domain in full, completed from reference TRBV14 and TRBJ2-2, reads EAGVTQFPSHSVIEKGQTVTLRCDPISGHDNLYWYRRVMGKEIKFLLHFVKESKQDESGMPNNRFLAERTGGTYSTLKVQPAELEDSGVYFCASSQFSAGELFFGEGSRLTVL.

The sample holds many counts of this clonotype. V and J are TRBV3-1 and TRBJ2-1, with 11 positions matching TRBD2. Per germline, CDR1 LGHDT and CDR2 YNNKEL (reference sequence). CDR3 size: 16 residues. Trimming at V came to 5 bases and at J to 9 bases, leaving 12 bases not matched to a gene. DNA of the CDR3: TGTGCCAGCAGCACAAATTCCGGGACTAGCGGTTCTGAGCAGTTCTTC. Protein sequence: CASSTNSGTSGSEQFF.

This clonotype turned up a few times. The CDR3 carries no conserved terminal phenylalanine or tryptophan, so it likely arises from a read error. No DNA is shown, since the ends of the CDR3 on it are uncertain; the CDR3 is the one TCRdb lists. This chain uses TRBV7-9 with TRBJ2-6; the DNA was not compared with TRBD1, the D call given in the table. Per germline, CDR1 SEHNR and CDR2 FQNEAQ (reference sequence). The CDR3 adds up to 15 amino acids, both ends counted. The CDR3 sequence: CASSSDRAGANVLPL.

This clonotype was recorded many times. CDR3 DNA sequence: TGCGCCAGCAGCCAAGGGGAACAGCAGAATTCACCCCTCCACTTT. Amino acids: CASSQGEQQNSPLHF. The rearrangement links TRBV4-1 to TRBJ1-6; no definite D call. Trimming cost V 1 base and J 7 bases, with 11 bases left between them. This CDR3 comprises 15 residues. Germline loops: CDR1 MGHRA, CDR2 YSYEKL.

V is TRBV7-9 and J is TRBJ2-7; D possibly matches TRBD1 or TRBD2 (6 bases each). From germline, CDR1 is SEHNR and CDR2 FQNEAQ (reference sequence). This CDR3 has 14 amino acids. The DNA of the CDR3 is TGTGTCAGCAGCTCTCAAGGGGGGAACTACGAGCAGTACGTC. This encodes CVSSSQGGNYEQYV.

In its sample, this clonotype was seen many times. The chain employs TRBV18 and TRBJ1-6; unclear D gene. The germline CDR1 and CDR2 sequences are KGHSH and LQKENI. V was pared by 2 bases and J by 0 bases, with 11 bases between. This CDR3 has 17 residues. CDR3 protein: CASSPTIFSSYNSPLHF. DNA for the CDR3: TGTGCCAGCTCACCAACCATATTTAGCTCCTATAATTCACCCCTCCACTTT. The variable domain in full, completed from reference TRBV18 and TRBJ1-6, reads NAGVMQNPRHLVRRRGQEARLRCSPMKGHSHVYWYRQLPEEGLKFMVYLQKENIIDESGMPKERFSAEFPKEGPSILRIQQVVRGDSAAYFCASSPTIFSSYNSPLHFGNGTRLTVT.

This clonotype has more than one count but fewer than ten. The chain is built from TRBV20-1 and TRBJ1-1, with a weak D call TRBD1 (5 bases). The germline V gene has CDR1 DFQATT and CDR2 SNEGSKA (reference sequence). Between the trimmed V and J ends, which lost 1 base and 6 bases, there was a span of 9 bases. This CDR3 is built from 12 residues. CDR3: CSARGGWAEAFF. For the CDR3, the DNA is TGCAGTGCTAGAGGGGGGTGGGCTGAAGCTTTCTTT.

The chain employs TRBV11-1 and TRBJ2-3; 8 positions match TRBD2. This CDR3 contains 16 residues. With V trimmed by 0 bases and J by 0 bases, 2 bases remained unmatched. Per germline, CDR1 SGHAT and CDR2 FQDESV (reference sequence). CDR3 in amino acids: CASSLALAGSTDTQYF. CDR3 sequence (DNA): TGTGCCAGCAGCTTAGCCCTAGCGGGTAGCACAGATACGCAGTATTTT.

With respect to this clonotype: This sequence may be a read error, since a much larger clone differs from it by one base. J is TRBJ2-4 and V is TRBV10-2, with 7 bases lining up with TRBD1. CDR3 size: 15 residues. Germline values: CDR1 WSHSY, CDR2 SAAADI. The trim removed 2 bases at V and 2 bases at J, leaving 3 bases unmatched. The CDR3 coding sequence is TGCGCCAGCAGTGAGCCAGGGGGAACCAAAAACATTCAGTACTTC. Its translation is CASSEPGGTKNIQYF.

This clonotype was counted many times. The rearrangement uses TRBV5-5 and TRBJ2-7; D might be TRBD1 (7 bases). Germline CDR1 is SGHKS and CDR2 is YYEKEE (reference sequence). The CDR3 is 14 amino acids. Trimming stripped 0 bases from V and 7 bases from J, with 14 bases between. CDR3 bases: TGTGCCAGCAGCTTGGCAGGGGGGTCTGGGGAGCAGTACTTC. This encodes CASSLAGGSGEQYF.

In its sample, this clonotype was seen many times. The chain uses TRBV12-3 or TRBV12-4 and TRBJ2-1, with a weak D call TRBD1 (5 bases). The CDR3 has 16 amino acids. The V end lost 3 bases, the J end lost 6 bases, and 18 bases lay between the germline ends. The CDR3 protein is CASSFASRVLSNEQFF. In DNA, the CDR3 is TGTGCCAGCAGTTTTGCCTCCAGGGTGTTAAGCAATGAGCAGTTCTTC.

About this clonotype itself: A much larger clone lies one base from this, so it may be a read error. The chain joins TRBV18 to TRBJ2-3; 9 bases are shared with TRBD2. The CDR3 spans 15 residues. V shed 3 bases and J 0 bases; nucleotides not matched to a gene: 1. CDR1 is KGHSH and CDR2 is LQKENI in the germline V gene. Here the CDR3 reads CASSPAGGSTDTQYF. CDR3 sequence (DNA): TGTGCCAGCTCACCCGCGGGGGGGAGCACAGATACGCAGTATTTT.

This clonotype was found many times. Written as DNA, the CDR3 is TGCGCCAGCAGCCAGTCTCGGGGGAGCGGGGGGGAGACCCAGTACTTC. This translates into CASSQSRGSGGETQYF. This chain joins TRBV4-3 and TRBJ2-5; 9 nucleotides agree with TRBD2. Germline CDR1 and CDR2: LGHNA and YSLEER. V was pared by 3 bases and J by 5 bases, with 10 bases of the junction left unmatched. The CDR3 is made up of 16 amino acids.

This clonotype was counted ten times or more. The genes are TRBV20-1 and TRBJ1-2; a possible D gene is TRBD1 (5 bases). The length of the CDR3 is 14 residues. V shed 6 bases and J shed 8 bases, with 22 bases lying between them. Per germline, CDR1 DFQATT and CDR2 SNEGSKA (reference sequence). CDR3 DNA: TGCAGTGCGCGGTTGGGCGGGACGAGCAGGGGCTACACCTTC. Protein sequence: CSARLGGTSRGYTF.

This clonotype was recorded many times. The V call is TRBV28, the J call TRBJ1-5; D remains ambiguous. Germline V lookup: CDR1 MDHEN, CDR2 SYDVKM. With 3 bases removed from V and 2 bases from J, the gap between germline ends came to 11 bases. This CDR3 comprises 15 residues. The CDR3 sequence is CASSFSAGGNQPQHF. The CDR3 bases are TGTGCCAGCAGTTTCAGCGCAGGAGGCAATCAGCCCCAGCATTTT.

A few counts support this clonotype. The CDR3 DNA sequence: TGTGCCAGCAGCAGCATTGACAGGGGGCTCAAGACCCAGTACTTC. Its protein is CASSSIDRGLKTQYF. This chain connects TRBV5-6 to TRBJ2-5; 10 bases agree with TRBD1. V trimming: 4 bases; J trimming: 6 bases; junction bases outside the gene matches: 9. The CDR3 is 15 amino acids. Germline CDR1 is SGHDT and CDR2 is YYEEEE.

This sequence joins TRBV6-1 and TRBJ1-5; 7 bases agree with TRBD1. Germline values: CDR1 MNHNS, CDR2 SASEGT. The V gene end was trimmed by 6 bases and the J gene end by 2 bases; junction bases not matched to a gene: 7. The CDR3 loop spans 15 amino acids. The DNA of the CDR3 is TGTGCCAGCAGCCCGACAGGGTACGGCAATCAGCCCCAGCATTTT. Residues: CASSPTGYGNQPQHF.

V and J are TRBV4-1 and TRBJ1-6; unclear D gene. The V gene's germline CDR1 is MGHRA and CDR2 YSYEKL. This CDR3 has 13 amino acids. Trimming left V 9 bases short and J 5 bases short, with 11 bases between. CDR3 nucleotide sequence: TGCGCCAGGTGCACGCATGATAATTCACCCCTCCACTTT. This translates into CARCTHDNSPLHF.

Ten or more counts support this clonotype. Here the CDR3 DNA reads TGTGCCAGCAGTTCCGAGGATTCACCCCTCCACTTT. Translated, it gives CASSSEDSPLHF. This chain connects TRBV7-9 to TRBJ1-6; D uncertain. The length of the CDR3 is 12 residues. Germline CDR1 is SEHNR and CDR2 is FQNEAQ (reference sequence). V was cut by 6 bases and J by 8 bases, with 8 bases left in between.

This clonotype was detected many times. In DNA form, the CDR3 reads TGTGCCAGCAGCTTAGAAGATGGGACGTACAATGAGCAGTTCTTC. Translation gives CASSLEDGTYNEQFF. The chain has TRBV11-2 and TRBJ2-1; D tentatively fits TRBD1 or TRBD2 (5 bases each). With 0 bases removed from V and 4 bases from J, the gap between germline ends came to 10 bases. The CDR3 is 15 amino acids. The germline CDR1 and CDR2 sequences are SGHAT and FQNNGV.

Many counts were recorded for this clonotype. This chain uses TRBV27 with TRBJ2-7, with 12 bases identical to TRBD2. J was trimmed by 6 bases and V by 0 bases; bases with no gene match: 9. The germline V gene encodes CDR1 MNHEY and CDR2 SMNVEV (reference sequence). The CDR3 covers 17 residues. CDR3 in amino acids: CASSLSPWTSGVIEQYF. The DNA for the CDR3 is TGTGCCAGCAGTTTATCGCCCTGGACTAGCGGGGTAATCGAGCAGTACTTC.

Worth noting for this clonotype: It may be a read error: a sequence one base away is much more abundant. The chain joins TRBV20-1 to TRBJ2-5, with unresolved D. The germline gives CDR1 DFQATT, CDR2 SNEGSKA (reference sequence). The CDR3 runs to 12 residues. The CDR3 nucleotides are TGCAGTGCTAGAGGGGATAAAGAGACCCCGTACTTC. It codes for CSARGDKETPYF.

In this sample, this clonotype turned up a few times. This sequence joins TRBV9 and TRBJ1-1; D perhaps matches TRBD1 (5 bases). The CDR3 contains 14 residues. Germline values: CDR1 SGDLS, CDR2 YYNGEE. V shed 0 bases and J shed 0 bases, with 6 bases lying between them. The CDR3 loop reads CASSVAGMNTEAFF. The DNA of the CDR3 is TGTGCCAGCAGCGTAGCAGGGATGAACACTGAAGCTTTCTTT.

Notes on this clonotype: This may be a read error: a much more frequent sequence differs by one nucleotide. J is TRBJ1-6 and V is TRBV6-6; 7 bases map to TRBD1. The CDR3 has 14 amino acids. CDR1 is MNHNY and CDR2 is SVGAGI in the germline V gene (reference sequence). DNA of the CDR3: TGTGCCAGCAGTCACGAGACAGGGAATTCACCCCTCCGCTTT. Translating it yields CASSHETGNSPLRF.

In this sample, this clonotype turned up many times. The chain links TRBV18 to TRBJ1-2, with D possibly TRBD1 on 6 matching bases. V was pared by 1 base and J by 3 bases, with 12 bases between. Germline V gives CDR1 KGHSH, CDR2 LQKENI. CDR3 length equals 15 residues. The CDR3 DNA follows: TGTGCCAGCTCACCACGGTCGGACAGCCACTATGGCTACACCTTC. This sequence encodes CASSPRSDSHYGYTF.

This clonotype is a singleton in its sample. The rearrangement joins TRBV4-1 to TRBJ2-7, with 9 bases that match TRBD1. CDR3 length: 14 residues. From germline, CDR1 is MGHRA and CDR2 YSYEKL. The junction had 4 bases not matched to a gene; V was cut back by 3 bases and J by 4 bases. The CDR3 region is CASSHGQGHYEQYF. For the CDR3, the DNA is TGCGCCAGCAGCCACGGACAGGGGCATTACGAGCAGTACTTC.